The present T cell receptor (beta chain) was sequenced within a study of beta chain features in type 1 diabetes (dated by TCRdb to the late 2010s). For the wider study: Patients and healthy donors did not differ in mean age, gender distribution, total cell number or subset yield. Across all samples, approximately 100 million sorted cells were examined, and cell number per subset correlated strongly with RNA yield. The study compared the TCRB repertoires of sorted circulating CD4+ T cell subsets in recently diagnosed type 1 diabetes patients with those in matched healthy donors. Naive and central memory subsets were obtained from all 30 or so donors, but regulatory and stem cell-like memory subsets were isolated from only 8 patients and roughly eight healthy donors.

Its CDR3 holds 17 amino acids, cysteine through phenylalanine. Just the 51-base CDR3 DNA is kept, in frame starting at base 1. CDR1 SGHVS and CDR2 FNYEAQ were looked up in the germline V gene. Trimming leaves V shorter by 2 bases and J shorter by 7 bases, with the junction holding 9 bases beyond the gene matches. This clone was seen more than once but under ten times. No cognate antigen has been identified for it. Nothing much larger sits one base from this clone, and base qualities are not available. The entire isolated RNA was reverse transcribed using the High Capacity cDNA Reverse Transcription Kit, and thus expressed TCRB transcripts were sequenced. Naive, central memory and regulatory T cell samples underwent deep immunoSEQ sequencing, averaging about 3.57 million total reads per sample. Sorted cells were lysed in RLT buffer, and RNA was extracted using DNase-treated RNeasy Micro or Mini kits according to cell number. To prevent cross-contamination, every cell subset was processed on its own, while patient and healthy donor samples were processed together. TCRB sequences were amplified from cDNA with the immunoSEQ multiplex PCR, producing 87-bp fragments spanning the CDR3 region. Sequencing of the amplicons was done on the Illumina HiSeq platform. The published analysis was carried out like this. Synthetic template baselines were used to correct PCR bias computationally, reads within Hamming distance 2 were collapsed together, and singletons that could not be merged were discarded. Reads were aligned against IMGT to assign V, D and J genes, CDR3 length and insertions or deletions at six rearrangement sites. Within each subset, clonotype counts were normalized to sorted cell number, and only after that were true diversity and Gini coefficients computed with the tcR R package. The overlap coefficient, calculated on TCRB nucleotide sequences, was used to measure repertoire sharing. Out-of-frame TCRB sequences from naive cells were analyzed as a proxy for the pre-selection repertoire. TCRdb provides this immuneACCESS table in a form limited to in-frame rearrangements. Some clones are lacking; in checked studies, under half of them reflect an unresolved V gene, and why the rest are absent is not known. Clone size and the V and J calls come from that table; the DNA yielded D and trimming. The sample data list more than 200,000 clones, and under 20% of these were observed just once. The top ten constitute approximately 0.081% of the sample.

Each donor gave one peripheral blood draw, approximately 110 mL on average, collected into heparinised tubes. Using a panel that included CD45RO, CCR7, CD25, CD127, CD95 and CD27, naive, central memory, regulatory and stem cell-like memory CD4+ T cells were sorted on a BD FACSAria II. Purity was above 98% for every sorted population. PBMCs were separated immediately by Lymphoprep density gradient centrifugation and were stained directly, without being cultured. So that batch effects would be minimized, each experiment stained and sorted samples in pairs, pairing one healthy donor with one patient. Beyond this particular receptor, the publication reports: Naive, central memory and regulatory TCRB repertoires appeared to be more alike among patients than among healthy donors. Because cDNA was sequenced instead of genomic DNA, highly expressing activated cells could be over-represented, though the groups showed no difference in activation or CD3 levels. At VDJ recombination sites, type 1 diabetes patients had fewer insertions and more deleted nucleotides, which implies abnormalities in thymic rearrangement. A moderate but significant shortening of TCRB CDR3 length was observed in type 1 diabetes patients in all four CD4+ subsets. Shorter templates might have been favored by PCR, but patient and control samples were amplified and corrected together, so both groups would have been affected equally by any skew. Because the HLA sub-analyses included only small numbers of individuals, any influence of HLA type on TCRB rearrangement was left unresolved.

The V and J genes are TRBV7-6 and TRBJ2-1; 12 nucleotides in the junction match TRBD2. The sequencing sample was made of naive CD4+ T cells from blood. Taken with the paper, the label for cell subset or site translates to: true naive CD4+ T cells. This clonotype originated in a man aged 30 to 39 with type 1 diabetes. Here the CDR3 is given as CASSLSTTSGSRNEQFF. The sequenced DNA: TGTGCCAGCAGCTTATCCACGACTAGCGGGAGTCGGAATGAGCAGTTCTTC.